Below, 5 T cell receptor beta chains from the same sample are listed, as sequenced in a study of identical twins. TCRdb used MiXCR to reprocess the 5' RACE reads, holding one entry per CDR3 protein. The sample consists of around 690,000 distinct CDR3 sequences, 21% of them appearing once. Another study also made use of these data, one on T cells expressing NK-cell markers.

The sequencing sample was made of PBMCs. All receptors come from a woman aged 18-30 years in good health.

This chain uses TRBV15 with TRBJ2-7; 11 nucleotides line up with TRBD1. V gave up 1 base and J gave up 6 bases; unmatched junction bases: 5. This CDR3 is 15 amino acids long. Looked up from germline, CDR1 is LNHNV and CDR2 is YYDKDF (reference sequence). In DNA, the CDR3 is TGTGCCACCAGCAGAGTCGGGACAGGGGGAAGCGAGCAGTACTTC. Encoded protein: CATSRVGTGGSEQYF.

V gene TRBV29-1 combines with J gene TRBJ2-1; tentative D call: TRBD2 (5 bases). The germline V and J ends were trimmed by 4 bases and 0 bases, with 19 bases remaining between them. CDR1 is SQVTM and CDR2 is ANQGSEA in the germline V gene. CDR3 length equals 17 residues. CDR3 nucleotides: TGCAGCGTTGTAGGATTCCCGGGTGGGAGCTCCTACAATGAGCAGTTCTTC. Amino acids: CSVVGFPGGSSYNEQFF.

In this sample, this clonotype turned up a few times. The V and J genes are TRBV3-1 and TRBJ2-5, with unresolved D. This CDR3 has 12 amino acids. Trimming pared 0 bases from V and 13 bases from J, leaving 12 bases between. Germline CDR1 and CDR2: LGHDT and YNNKEL (reference sequence). The CDR3 DNA follows: TGTGCCAGCAGCCAAGATGATCTCCGTAGGTACTTC. Translation: CASSQDDLRRYF.

This clonotype appeared many times. This rearrangement joins TRBV12-3 or TRBV12-4 to TRBJ1-2, with D unclear. The CDR3 length is 12 residues. Trimming left V 6 bases short and J 7 bases short, with 12 bases between. The CDR3 DNA reads as TGTGCCAGCAGACCCCCGGGAGCTGGCTACACCTTC. The encoded protein is CASRPPGAGYTF.

The chain combines TRBV29-1 with TRBJ2-3, with D tentatively TRBD2 (5 bases). Germline V gives CDR1 SQVTM, CDR2 ANQGSEA. CDR3 length equals 13 residues. V lost 1 base and J lost 2, with 7 bases in between. The CDR3 nucleotides are TGCAGCGTTGAAGGGGAGACCACAGATACGCAGTATTTT. It specifies CSVEGETTDTQYF.